The clone carrying this T cell receptor beta chain was recorded only once. The data were produced by immunoSEQ multiplex PCR, yet TCRdb's version contains in-frame clones alone and is incomplete. Of under 250,000 clones in the sample, approximately 88% were seen once. Recruits, aged roughly 18 to 95 years, lived in 24 US areas. Per germline, CDR1 KGHSH and CDR2 LQKENI. V lost 3 bases to trimming and J lost 3 bases; unmatched junction nucleotides: 13. The CDR3 loop spans 18 amino acids. The sample belongs to a study of blood T cell repertoires in COVID-19. Sequencing was carried out using PBMCs or T cells enriched from blood (not recorded which). The rearrangement joins TRBV18 to TRBJ2-1; 8 positions agree with TRBD2. The TCR was taken from a young woman who had been exposed to COVID-19. CDR3 coding DNA: TGTGCCAGCTCACCCGTTGTCGCGGCGGGAGGAAACTACAATGAGCAGTTCTTC. Amino acids: CASSPVVAAGGNYNEQFF. Full variable domain (rest looked up from reference TRBV18 and TRBJ2-1): NAGVMQNPRHLVRRRGQEARLRCSPMKGHSHVYWYRQLPEEGLKFMVYLQKENIIDESGMPKERFSAEFPKEGPSILRIQQVVRGDSAAYFCASSPVVAAGGNYNEQFFGPGTRLTVL.